These 9 T cell receptor beta chains were all obtained from the same sample, sequenced in a study of cytomegalovirus exposure and HLA in healthy donors. 60 Vbeta and 13 Jbeta primers were used in PCR. Method: immunoSEQ multiplex PCR; TCRdb's copy keeps in-frame clones and lacks some. The sample includes some 160,000 clones, 84% seen only once; the top ten take about 2.6%. The sample consisted of PBMCs. The receptors were sampled from a boy younger than 10 in good health and CMV-seronegative.

This chain uses TRBV5-4 with TRBJ2-1, with 8 positions matching TRBD2. CDR3 size: 14 residues. Unmatched junction bases numbered 9, after V lost 3 bases and J lost 10 bases. In germline, CDR1 is SGHNT, CDR2 YYREEE (reference sequence). This CDR3 reads CASSSGGPPGEQFF. The CDR3, as DNA: TGTGCCAGCAGCTCGGGAGGGCCGCCCGGGGAGCAGTTCTTC.

J is TRBJ2-7 and V is TRBV6-6, with a weak D call TRBD1 (6 bases). V lost 6 bases and J 3 bases, leaving 21 bases between the germline ends. Looked up from germline, CDR1 is MNHNY and CDR2 is SVGAGI (reference sequence). There are 16 residues in the CDR3. CDR3 sequence (DNA): TGTGCCAGCAGCTTAGGCCAGGGGACGTTCGACTACGAGCAGTACTTC. This translates into CASSLGQGTFDYEQYF.

J is TRBJ2-1 and V is TRBV9; 9 bases are shared with TRBD2. This CDR3 spans 16 amino acids. Trimming at V came to 0 bases and at J to 3 bases, leaving 4 bases not matched to a gene. Germline CDR1 is SGDLS and CDR2 is YYNGEE. The DNA of the CDR3 is TGTGCCAGCAGCGTAGTAGCTAGCGGGAACTACAATGAGCAGTTCTTC. It translates to CASSVVASGNYNEQFF.

The chain has TRBV12-5 and TRBJ2-3, with D possibly TRBD1 on 7 matching bases. Trimming stripped 6 bases from V and 8 bases from J, with 15 bases between. This CDR3 contains 13 residues. Germline values: CDR1 LGHNT, CDR2 FRNRAP. Written as DNA, the CDR3 is TGTGCTAGTGGGCCCGAGGAGGGGGCTACGCAGTATTTT. It translates to CASGPEEGATQYF.

The V and J genes are TRBV12-5 and TRBJ1-3; no clear D gene. This CDR3 region has 19 residues. The germline V gene has CDR1 LGHNT and CDR2 FRNRAP. Between the trimmed V and J ends, which lost 2 bases and 0 bases, there was a span of 20 bases. The chain's CDR3 is CASGLRPVIQPNSGNTIYF. The CDR3 DNA is TGTGCTAGTGGTTTGAGGCCAGTTATACAGCCCAACTCTGGAAACACCATATATTTT. Full variable domain (remainder filled in from reference TRBV12-5 and TRBJ1-3): DARVTQTPRHKVTEMGQEVTMRCQPILGHNTVFWYRQTMMQGLELLAYFRNRAPLDDSGMPKDRFSAEMPDATLATLKIQPSEPRDSAVYFCASGLRPVIQPNSGNTIYFGEGSWLTVV.

This clone was observed a handful of times. The chain carries TRBV28 and TRBJ1-4; TRBD1 is a possible D gene (5 bases). CDR1 is MDHEN and CDR2 is SYDVKM in the germline V gene. The CDR3 has 11 amino acids. The V gene lost 6 bases and the J gene lost 15 bases, with 14 bases spanning the gap. CDR3 DNA: TGTGCCAGCAGGGGCGGGACCAAGGTGTTTTTT. This translates into CASRGGTKVFF.

A remark on this clone: This sample also contains other DNA sequences that code for the same CDR3. This chain joins TRBV19 and TRBJ2-5; D call uncertain. Trimming cost V 3 bases and J 5 bases, with 4 bases left between them. Germline V gene lookup returns CDR1 LNHDA and CDR2 SQIVND (reference sequence). CDR3 length: 11 residues. The CDR3 nucleotides read TGTGCCAGTAGTATCAGGGAGACCCAGTACTTC. This encodes CASSIRETQYF.

The chain links TRBV5-4 to TRBJ1-1; D not certain. CDR1 is SGHNT, CDR2 YYREEE, per germline (reference sequence). This CDR3 comprises 13 residues. Trimming stripped 0 bases from V and 11 bases from J, with 14 bases between. The CDR3 loop is CASSLDPWKEAFF. The CDR3 nucleotides read TGTGCCAGCAGCTTGGACCCATGGAAGGAGGCTTTCTTT.

This chain joins TRBV28 and TRBJ2-5, with D possibly being TRBD1 (5 bases). Germline loops: CDR1 MDHEN, CDR2 SYDVKM. Trimming stripped 4 bases from V and 5 bases from J, with 20 bases between. The CDR3 spans 16 residues. Here the CDR3 DNA reads TGTGCCAGCAGTTCCCGATCGACAGTGCCCTTGGAGACCCAGTACTTC. This sequence encodes CASSSRSTVPLETQYF. Using reference TRBV28 and TRBJ2-5 for the parts outside the CDR3, the full variable domain is DVKVTQSSRYLVKRTGEKVFLECVQDMDHENMFWYRQDPGLGLRLIYFSYDVKMKEKGDIPEGYSVSREKKERFSLILESASTNQTSMYLCASSSRSTVPLETQYFGPGTRLLVL.